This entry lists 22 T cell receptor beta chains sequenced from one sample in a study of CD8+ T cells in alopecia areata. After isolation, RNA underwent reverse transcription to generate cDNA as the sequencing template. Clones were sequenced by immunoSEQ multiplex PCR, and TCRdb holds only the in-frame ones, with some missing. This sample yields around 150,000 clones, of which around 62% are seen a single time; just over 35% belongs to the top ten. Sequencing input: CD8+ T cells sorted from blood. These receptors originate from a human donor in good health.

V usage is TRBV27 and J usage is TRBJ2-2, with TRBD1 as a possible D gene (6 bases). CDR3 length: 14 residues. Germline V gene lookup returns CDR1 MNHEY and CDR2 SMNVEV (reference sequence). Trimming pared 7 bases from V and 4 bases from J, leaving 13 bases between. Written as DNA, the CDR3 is TGTGCCAGCAAAGGTCACAGGGCCACCGGGGAGCTGTTTTTT. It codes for CASKGHRATGELFF.

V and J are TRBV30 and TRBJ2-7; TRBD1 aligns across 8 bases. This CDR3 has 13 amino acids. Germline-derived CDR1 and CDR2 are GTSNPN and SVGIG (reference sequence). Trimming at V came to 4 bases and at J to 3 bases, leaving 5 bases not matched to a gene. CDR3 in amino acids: CAWKVTGGYEQYF. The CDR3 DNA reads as TGTGCCTGGAAAGTAACAGGGGGCTACGAGCAGTACTTC.

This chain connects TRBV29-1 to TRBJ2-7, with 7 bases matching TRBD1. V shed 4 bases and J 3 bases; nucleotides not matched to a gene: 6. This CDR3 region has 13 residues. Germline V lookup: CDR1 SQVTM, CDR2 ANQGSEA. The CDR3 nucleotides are TGCAGCGTTGCACAGGGGTTACGCTACGAGCAGTACTTC. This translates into CSVAQGLRYEQYF.

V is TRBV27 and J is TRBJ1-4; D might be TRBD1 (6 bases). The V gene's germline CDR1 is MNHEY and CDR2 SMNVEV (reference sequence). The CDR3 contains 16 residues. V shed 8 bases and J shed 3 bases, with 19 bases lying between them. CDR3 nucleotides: TGTGCCAGCCATCGGACAGCCCGGCAGGCTAATGAAAAACTGTTTTTT. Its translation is CASHRTARQANEKLFF.

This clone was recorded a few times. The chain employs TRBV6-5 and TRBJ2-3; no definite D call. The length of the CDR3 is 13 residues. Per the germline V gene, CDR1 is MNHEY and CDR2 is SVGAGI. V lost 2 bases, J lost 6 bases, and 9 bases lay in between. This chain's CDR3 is CASSYRPADTQYF. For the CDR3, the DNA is TGTGCCAGCAGTTACCGGCCGGCGGATACGCAGTATTTT.

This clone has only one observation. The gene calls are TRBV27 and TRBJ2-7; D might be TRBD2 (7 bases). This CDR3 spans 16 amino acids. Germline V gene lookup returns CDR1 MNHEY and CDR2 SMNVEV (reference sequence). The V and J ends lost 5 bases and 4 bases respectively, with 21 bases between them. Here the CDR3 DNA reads TGTGCCAGCAGTCCCGACGGCGGGGGCCAGGAATACGAGCAGTACTTC. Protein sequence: CASSPDGGGQEYEQYF.

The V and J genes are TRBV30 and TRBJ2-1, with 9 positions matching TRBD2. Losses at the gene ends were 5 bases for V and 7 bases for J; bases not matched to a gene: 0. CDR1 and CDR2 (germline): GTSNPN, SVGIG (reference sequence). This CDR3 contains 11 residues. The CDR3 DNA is TGTGCCTGGGGACTAGCGAATGAGCAGTTCTTC. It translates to CAWGLANEQFF.

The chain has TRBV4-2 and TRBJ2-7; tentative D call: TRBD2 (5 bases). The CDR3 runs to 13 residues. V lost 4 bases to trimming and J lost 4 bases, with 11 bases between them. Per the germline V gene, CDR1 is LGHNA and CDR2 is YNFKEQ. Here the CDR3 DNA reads TGTGCCAGCAGCCGGGAAGGGAGTTACGAGCAGTACTTC. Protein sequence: CASSREGSYEQYF.

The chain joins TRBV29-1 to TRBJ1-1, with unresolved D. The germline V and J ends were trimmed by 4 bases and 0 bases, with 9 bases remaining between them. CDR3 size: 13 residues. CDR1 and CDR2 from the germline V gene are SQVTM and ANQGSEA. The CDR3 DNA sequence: TGCAGCGTTGGAATTGGGCTGAACACTGAAGCTTTCTTT. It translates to CSVGIGLNTEAFF. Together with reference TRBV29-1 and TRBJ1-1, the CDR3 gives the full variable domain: SAVISQKPSRDICQRGTSLTIQCQVDSQVTMMFWYRQQPGQSLTLIATANQGSEATYESGFVIDKFPISRPNLTFSTLTVSNMSPEDSSIYLCSVGIGLNTEAFFGQGTRLTVV.

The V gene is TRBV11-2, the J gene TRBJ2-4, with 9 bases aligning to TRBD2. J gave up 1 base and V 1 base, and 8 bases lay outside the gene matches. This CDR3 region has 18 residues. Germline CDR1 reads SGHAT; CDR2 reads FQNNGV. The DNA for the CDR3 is TGTGCCAGCAGCTTAGGTCCAACTAGCGGGCCCGCCAAAAACATTCAGTACTTC. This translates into CASSLGPTSGPAKNIQYF.

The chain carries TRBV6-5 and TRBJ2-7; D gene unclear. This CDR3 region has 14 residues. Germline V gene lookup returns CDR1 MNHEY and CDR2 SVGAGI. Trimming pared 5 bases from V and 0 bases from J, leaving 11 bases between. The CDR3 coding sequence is TGTGCCAGCAGTGCCTCGGACGGCTCCTACGAGCAGTACTTC. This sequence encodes CASSASDGSYEQYF.

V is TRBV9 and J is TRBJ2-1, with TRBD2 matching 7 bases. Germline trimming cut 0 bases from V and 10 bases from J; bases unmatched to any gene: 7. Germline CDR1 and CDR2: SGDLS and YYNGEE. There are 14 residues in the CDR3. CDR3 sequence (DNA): TGTGCCAGCAGCGTAGTCTTTAGCGGGCCCGAGCAGTTCTTC. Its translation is CASSVVFSGPEQFF.

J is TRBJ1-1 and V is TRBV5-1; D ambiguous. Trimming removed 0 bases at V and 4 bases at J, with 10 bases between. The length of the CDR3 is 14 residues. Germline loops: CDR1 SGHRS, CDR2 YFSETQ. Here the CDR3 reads CASSLDTSGTEAFF. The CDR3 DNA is TGCGCCAGCAGCTTGGACACCAGCGGCACTGAAGCTTTCTTT.

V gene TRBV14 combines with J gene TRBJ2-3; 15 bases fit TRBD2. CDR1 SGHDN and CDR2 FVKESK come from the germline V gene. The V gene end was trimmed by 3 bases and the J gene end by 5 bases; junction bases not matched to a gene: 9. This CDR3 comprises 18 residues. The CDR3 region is CASSHHGLAGGSVDTQYF. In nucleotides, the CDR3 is TGTGCCAGCAGCCATCACGGACTAGCGGGAGGGTCGGTAGATACGCAGTATTTT.

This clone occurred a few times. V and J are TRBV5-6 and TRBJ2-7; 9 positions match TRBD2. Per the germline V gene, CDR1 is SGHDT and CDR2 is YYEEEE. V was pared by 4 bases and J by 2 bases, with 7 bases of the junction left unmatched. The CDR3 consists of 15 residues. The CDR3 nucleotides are TGTGCCAGCAGCCCGAGCGGGGGGCTCGCCTACGAGCAGTACTTC. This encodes CASSPSGGLAYEQYF.

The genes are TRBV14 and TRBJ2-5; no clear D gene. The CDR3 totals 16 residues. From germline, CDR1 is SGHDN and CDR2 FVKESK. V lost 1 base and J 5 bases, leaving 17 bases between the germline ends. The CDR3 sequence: CASSQVFETNRETQYF. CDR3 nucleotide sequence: TGTGCCAGCAGCCAAGTGTTCGAGACCAACCGGGAGACCCAGTACTTC.

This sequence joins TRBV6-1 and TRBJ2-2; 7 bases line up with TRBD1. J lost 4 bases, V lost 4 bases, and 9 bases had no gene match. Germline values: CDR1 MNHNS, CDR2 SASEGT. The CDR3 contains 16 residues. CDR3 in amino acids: CASSVLGTVLTGELFF. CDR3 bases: TGTGCCAGCAGTGTCCTGGGGACAGTTCTCACCGGGGAGCTGTTTTTT.

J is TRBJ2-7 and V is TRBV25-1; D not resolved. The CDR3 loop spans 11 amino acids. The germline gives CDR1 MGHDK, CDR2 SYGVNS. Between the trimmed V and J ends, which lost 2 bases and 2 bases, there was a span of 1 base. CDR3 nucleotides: TGTGCCAGCAGTGAACCCTACGAGCAGTACTTC. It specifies CASSEPYEQYF.

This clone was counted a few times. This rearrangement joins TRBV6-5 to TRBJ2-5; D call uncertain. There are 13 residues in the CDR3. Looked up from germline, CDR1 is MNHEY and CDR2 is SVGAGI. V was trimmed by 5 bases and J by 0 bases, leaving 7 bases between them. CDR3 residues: CASSAHDQETQYF. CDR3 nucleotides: TGTGCCAGCAGTGCTCATGACCAAGAGACCCAGTACTTC.

CDR3 residues: CASSAQGGYTF. The CDR3 DNA follows: TGTGCCAGCAGCGCCCAGGGTGGCTACACCTTC. The chain is built from TRBV9 and TRBJ1-2; the D gene is possibly TRBD1 (5 bases). The V end lost 3 bases, the J end lost 7 bases, and 7 bases lay between the germline ends. This CDR3 is 11 amino acids long. Germline lookup yields CDR1 SGDLS and CDR2 YYNGEE.

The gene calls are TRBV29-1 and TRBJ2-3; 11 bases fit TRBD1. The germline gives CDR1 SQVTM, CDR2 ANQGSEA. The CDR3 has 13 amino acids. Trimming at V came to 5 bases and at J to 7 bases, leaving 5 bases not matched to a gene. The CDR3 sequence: CSVTDRGPYTQYF. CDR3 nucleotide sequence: TGCAGCGTTACGGACAGGGGGCCCTATACGCAGTATTTT.

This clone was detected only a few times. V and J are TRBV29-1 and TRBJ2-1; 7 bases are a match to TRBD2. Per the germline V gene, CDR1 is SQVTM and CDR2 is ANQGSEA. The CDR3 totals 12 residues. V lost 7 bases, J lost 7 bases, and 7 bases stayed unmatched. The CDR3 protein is CSASTGGNEQFF. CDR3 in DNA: TGCAGCGCTTCCACCGGGGGGAATGAGCAGTTCTTC.